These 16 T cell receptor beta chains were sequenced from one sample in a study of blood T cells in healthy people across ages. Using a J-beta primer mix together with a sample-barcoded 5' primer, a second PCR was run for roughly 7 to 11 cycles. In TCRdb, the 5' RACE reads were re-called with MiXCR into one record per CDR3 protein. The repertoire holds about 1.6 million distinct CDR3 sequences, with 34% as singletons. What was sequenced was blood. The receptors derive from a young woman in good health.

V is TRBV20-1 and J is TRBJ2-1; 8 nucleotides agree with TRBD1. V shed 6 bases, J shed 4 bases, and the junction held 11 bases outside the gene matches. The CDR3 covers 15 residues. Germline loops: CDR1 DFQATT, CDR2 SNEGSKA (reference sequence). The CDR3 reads CSANRGSDQYNEQFF. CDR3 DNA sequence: TGCAGTGCCAACAGGGGGAGTGACCAGTACAATGAGCAGTTCTTC.

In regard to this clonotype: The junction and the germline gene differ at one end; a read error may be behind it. Written as DNA, the CDR3 is TGCGCCTGCAGTGAGGACTCCGGGACTAGCGGCAGCTCCTACGAGCAGTACTTC. Encoded protein: CACSEDSGTSGSSYEQYF. This chain connects TRBV10-1 to TRBJ2-7; TRBD2 aligns across 11 bases. Germline CDR1 WNHNN, CDR2 SYGVQD (reference sequence). CDR3 length: 18 residues.

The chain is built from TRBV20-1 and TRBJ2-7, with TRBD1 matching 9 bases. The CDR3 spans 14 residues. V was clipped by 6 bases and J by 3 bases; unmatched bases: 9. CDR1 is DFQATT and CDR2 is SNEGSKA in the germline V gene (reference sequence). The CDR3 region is CSALGDRVDYEQYF. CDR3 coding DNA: TGCAGTGCCCTTGGGGACAGGGTCGACTACGAGCAGTACTTC.

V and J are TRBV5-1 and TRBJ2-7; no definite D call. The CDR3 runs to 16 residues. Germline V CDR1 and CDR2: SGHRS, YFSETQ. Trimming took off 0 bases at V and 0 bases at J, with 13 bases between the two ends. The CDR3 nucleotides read TGCGCCAGCAGCTTGGTCGGCGGCAGGACCTCCTACGAGCAGTACTTC. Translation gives CASSLVGGRTSYEQYF.

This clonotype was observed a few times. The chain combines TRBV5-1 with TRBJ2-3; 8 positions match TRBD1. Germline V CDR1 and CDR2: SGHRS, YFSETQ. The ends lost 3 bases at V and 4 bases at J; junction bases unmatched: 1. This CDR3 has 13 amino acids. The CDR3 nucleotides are TGCGCCAGCAGCTCGGGACAGGCAGATACGCAGTATTTT. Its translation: CASSSGQADTQYF.

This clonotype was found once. The CDR3 DNA reads TGCAGTGCCACCGATCTTAACGGCTACACCTTC. Translating gives CSATDLNGYTF. V usage is TRBV20-1 and J usage is TRBJ1-2; D remains ambiguous. CDR3 size: 11 residues. Germline V CDR1 and CDR2: DFQATT, SNEGSKA (reference sequence). V gave up 6 bases and J gave up 8 bases, with 13 bases separating them.

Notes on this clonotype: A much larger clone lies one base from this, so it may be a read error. CDR3 sequence reads: CSARDSTSGTNERFF. DNA for the CDR3: TGCAGTGCTAGAGATTCGACTAGCGGGACCAATGAGCGGTTCTTC. This chain connects TRBV20-1 to TRBJ2-1, with 11 nucleotides matching TRBD2. There are 15 residues in the CDR3. Germline lookup yields CDR1 DFQATT and CDR2 SNEGSKA (reference sequence).

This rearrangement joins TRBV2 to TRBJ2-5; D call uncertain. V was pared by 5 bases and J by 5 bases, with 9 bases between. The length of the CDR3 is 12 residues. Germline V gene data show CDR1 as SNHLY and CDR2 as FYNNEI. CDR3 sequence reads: CASSWIVETQYF. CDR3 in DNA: TGTGCCAGCAGTTGGATAGTGGAGACCCAGTACTTC.

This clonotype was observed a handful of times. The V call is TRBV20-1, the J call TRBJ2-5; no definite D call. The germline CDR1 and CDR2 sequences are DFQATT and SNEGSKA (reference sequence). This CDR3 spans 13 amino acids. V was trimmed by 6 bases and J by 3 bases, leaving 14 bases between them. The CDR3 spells CSAPSPTKETQYF. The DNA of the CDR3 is TGCAGTGCCCCGTCCCCCACCAAAGAGACCCAGTACTTC.

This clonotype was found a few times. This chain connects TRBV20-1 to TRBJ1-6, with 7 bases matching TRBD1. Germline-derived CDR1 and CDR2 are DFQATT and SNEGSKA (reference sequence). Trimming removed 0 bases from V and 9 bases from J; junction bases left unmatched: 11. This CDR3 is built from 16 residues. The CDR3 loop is CSARDGQVPYGSPLHF. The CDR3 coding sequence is TGCAGTGCTAGAGATGGACAGGTGCCGTATGGTTCACCCCTCCACTTT.

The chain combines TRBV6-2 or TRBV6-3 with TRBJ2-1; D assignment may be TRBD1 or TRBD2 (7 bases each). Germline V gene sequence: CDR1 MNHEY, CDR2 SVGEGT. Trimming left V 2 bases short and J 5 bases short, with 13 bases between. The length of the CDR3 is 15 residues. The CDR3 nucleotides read TGTGCCAGCAGTTACCCCTCAGGGGGGGACAATGAGCAGTTCTTC. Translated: CASSYPSGGDNEQFF.

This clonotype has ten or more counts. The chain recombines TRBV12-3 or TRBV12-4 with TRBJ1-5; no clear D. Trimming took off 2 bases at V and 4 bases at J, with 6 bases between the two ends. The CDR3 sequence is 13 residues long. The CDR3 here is CASSLLRNQPQHF. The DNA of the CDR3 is TGTGCCAGCAGTTTATTGAGGAATCAGCCCCAGCATTTT.

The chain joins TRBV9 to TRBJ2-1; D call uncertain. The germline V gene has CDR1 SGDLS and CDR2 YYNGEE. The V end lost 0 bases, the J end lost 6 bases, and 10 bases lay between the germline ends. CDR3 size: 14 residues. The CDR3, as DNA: TGTGCCAGCAGCGTAGGGAACCGGTTCAATGAGCAGTTCTTC. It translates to CASSVGNRFNEQFF.

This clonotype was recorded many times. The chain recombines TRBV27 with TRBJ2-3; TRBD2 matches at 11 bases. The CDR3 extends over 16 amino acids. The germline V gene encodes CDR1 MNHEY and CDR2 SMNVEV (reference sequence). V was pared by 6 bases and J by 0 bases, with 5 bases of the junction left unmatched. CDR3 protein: CASRKGLADSTDTQYF. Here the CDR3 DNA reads TGTGCCAGCAGGAAGGGACTAGCGGACAGCACAGATACGCAGTATTTT.

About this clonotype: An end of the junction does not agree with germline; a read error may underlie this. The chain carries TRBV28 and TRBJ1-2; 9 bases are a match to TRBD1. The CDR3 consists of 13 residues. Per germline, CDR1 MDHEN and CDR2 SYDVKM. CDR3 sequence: CASSLDRGWGCTF. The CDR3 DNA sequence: TGTGCCAGCAGTTTGGACAGGGGCTGGGGCTGCACCTTC.

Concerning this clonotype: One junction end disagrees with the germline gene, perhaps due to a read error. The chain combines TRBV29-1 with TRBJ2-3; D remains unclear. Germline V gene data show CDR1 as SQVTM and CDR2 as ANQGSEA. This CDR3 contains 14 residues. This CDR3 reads CSAIKGGGADTRYF. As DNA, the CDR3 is TGCAGCGCCATAAAAGGTGGCGGAGCAGATACGCGGTATTTT.